This entry lists 11 T cell receptor beta chains sequenced from one sample in a study of T-cell reconstitution after alpha-beta-depleted transplantation in children. Researchers prepared the TCRbeta library using unique molecular identifiers, the study reports. TCRdb re-derived calls from the PCR reads in MiXCR, one entry per CDR3 protein. The sample includes about 340,000 distinct CDR3 sequences, 9% to 12% seen only once; the top ten take approximately 2.3%. Sample: PBMCs from the stem cell graft donor, taken from the stem cell graft. These receptors all stem from a human donor who donated a stem cell graft to a child with acute lymphoblastic leukemia.

The gene calls are TRBV3-1 and TRBJ2-3; D remains unclear. The CDR3 has 14 residues. Germline CDR1 LGHDT, CDR2 YNNKEL (reference sequence). V was trimmed by 1 base and J by 4 bases, leaving 9 bases between them. CDR3 protein: CASSQVSRADTQYF. CDR3 in DNA: TGTGCCAGCAGCCAAGTGAGCAGAGCAGATACGCAGTATTTT.

The rearrangement joins TRBV9 to TRBJ2-7; D not certain. The CDR3 contains 14 residues. V dropped 2 bases and J dropped 6 bases, with 15 bases sitting between them. Germline V gene lookup returns CDR1 SGDLS and CDR2 YYNGEE. The CDR3 region is CASSVSSLSAEQYF. For the CDR3, the DNA is TGTGCCAGCAGCGTTTCAAGCCTATCTGCCGAGCAGTACTTC.

The CDR3: CASSYVASGRENEQFF. In DNA, the CDR3 is TGTGCCAGCAGTTACGTCGCTAGCGGGAGGGAGAATGAGCAGTTCTTC. The chain couples TRBV6-5 to TRBJ2-1, with 12 bases aligning to TRBD2. The CDR3 is 16 amino acids. V shed 2 bases, J shed 7 bases, and the junction held 6 bases outside the gene matches. CDR1 is MNHEY, CDR2 SVGAGI, per germline.

This chain joins TRBV5-1 and TRBJ1-1, with 8 bases fitting TRBD1. Germline CDR1 reads SGHRS; CDR2 reads YFSETQ. This CDR3 has 16 residues. V shed 10 bases and J 3 bases; nucleotides not matched to a gene: 17. The CDR3 protein is CARTGGSTGSDTEAFF. The DNA of the CDR3 is TGCGCCCGAACAGGGGGGTCGACAGGGTCGGACACTGAAGCTTTCTTT. Supplemented by reference TRBV5-1 and TRBJ1-1, the full variable domain reads KAGVTQTPRYLIKTRGQQVTLSCSPISGHRSVSWYQQTPGQGLQFLFEYFSETQRNKGNFPGRFSGRQFSNSRSEMNVSTLELGDSALYLCARTGGSTGSDTEAFFGQGTRLTVV.

This clonotype was recorded many times. The chain couples TRBV12-3 or TRBV12-4 to TRBJ2-3; D is unresolved. The CDR3 extends over 12 amino acids. V was pared by 8 bases and J by 2 bases, with 8 bases between. CDR3 sequence: CASSEVTDTQYF. Here the CDR3 DNA reads TGTGCCAGCTCCGAGGTCACAGATACGCAGTATTTT.

The chain uses TRBV19 and TRBJ2-1, with 10 bases identical to TRBD1. This CDR3 has 15 amino acids. CDR1 and CDR2 (germline): LNHDA, SQIVND (reference sequence). V shed 6 bases and J 7 bases; nucleotides not matched to a gene: 9. The CDR3: CASRTGTGDKNEQFF. CDR3 DNA: TGTGCCAGTAGGACCGGGACAGGGGACAAGAATGAGCAGTTCTTC.

J is TRBJ2-1 and V is TRBV15, with D perhaps assigned TRBD1 or TRBD2 (5 bases each). This CDR3 has 16 residues. Per germline, CDR1 LNHNV and CDR2 YYDKDF (reference sequence). V was trimmed by 0 bases and J by 2 bases, leaving 11 bases between them. CDR3 amino acids: CATSRDGDPTYNEQFF. The CDR3 DNA reads as TGTGCCACCAGCAGAGATGGGGACCCGACCTACAATGAGCAGTTCTTC.

This clonotype appeared a few times. V usage is TRBV6-1 and J usage is TRBJ1-1; D remains ambiguous. Trimming stripped 3 bases from V and 10 bases from J, with 15 bases between. Germline V gene sequence: CDR1 MNHNS, CDR2 SASEGT. The CDR3 has 13 amino acids. The CDR3 region has the DNA TGTGCCAGCAGTGACTTAGGACGTCTTCTAGCTTTCTTT. Its translation is CASSDLGRLLAFF.

This clonotype was seen only a few times. V usage is TRBV20-1 and J usage is TRBJ2-7; D perhaps matches TRBD2 (6 bases). This CDR3 contains 14 residues. Germline V gene data show CDR1 as DFQATT and CDR2 as SNEGSKA (reference sequence). Between the trimmed V and J ends, which lost 5 bases and 6 bases, there was a span of 20 bases. CDR3 in DNA: TGCAGTGCTTCCGCGGGACGCCCATCGGGCGAGCAGTACTTC. It specifies CSASAGRPSGEQYF.

The chain couples TRBV27 to TRBJ2-1, with D perhaps TRBD2 (5 bases). This CDR3 comprises 16 residues. Trimming took off 2 bases at V and 1 base at J, with 12 bases between the two ends. CDR1 and CDR2 from the germline V gene are MNHEY and SMNVEV (reference sequence). Written as DNA, the CDR3 is TGTGCCAGCAGTTTAAGTAGCGCCACTTCCTACAATGAGCAGTTCTTC. Protein product: CASSLSSATSYNEQFF.

There are a few counts of this clonotype. The chain recombines TRBV20-1 with TRBJ2-1; D is perhaps TRBD2 (5 bases). The germline V gene has CDR1 DFQATT and CDR2 SNEGSKA (reference sequence). CDR3 size: 13 residues. The V and J ends lost 3 bases and 8 bases respectively, with 14 bases between them. The DNA of the CDR3 is TGCAGTGCTAGTCCTAGCTCAAGGGATGAGCAGTTCTTC. This translates into CSASPSSRDEQFF.